The 5 T cell receptor beta chains below all came from one sample that was sequenced in a study of CD8+ T cells in alopecia areata. Sample treatment: oral pan-JAK inhibitor, 5-10 mg twice daily. Investigators isolated RNA and reverse transcribed it into cDNA to act as the sequencing template. Profiled with immunoSEQ multiplex PCR; TCRdb holds only in-frame clones, not every one. The sample shows around 160,000 clones, approximately 57% of them seen only once. The specimen was CD4+ T cells sorted from blood, collected at week 24, from a patient treated with tofacitinib. The receptors come from a human donor with alopecia areata.

This clone was observed a handful of times. Here the CDR3 reads CASSTRTGYEQYF. In DNA, the CDR3 is TGTGCCAGCAGCACCCGGACGGGCTACGAGCAGTACTTC. The gene calls are TRBV7-9 and TRBJ2-7; D ambiguous. V was clipped by 5 bases and J by 3 bases, with 11 bases between them. Germline assignment: CDR1 SEHNR and CDR2 FQNEAQ (reference sequence). The CDR3 spans 13 residues.

The chain joins TRBV11-1 to TRBJ2-3; TRBD2 agrees at 10 bases. The junction had 2 bases not matched to a gene; V was cut back by 7 bases and J by 1 base. Germline V CDR1 and CDR2: SGHAT, FQDESV (reference sequence). The CDR3 runs 14 residues. CDR3 residues: CASTLAGGTDTQYF. CDR3 DNA: TGTGCCAGCACCCTAGCGGGGGGCACAGATACGCAGTATTTT. The full variable domain, its missing parts supplied by reference TRBV11-1 and TRBJ2-3, is EAEVAQSPRYKITEKSQAVAFWCDPISGHATLYWYRQILGQGPELLVQFQDESVVDDSQLPKDRFSAERLKGVDSTLKIQPAELGDSAMYLCASTLAGGTDTQYFGPGTRLTVL.

V and J are TRBV2 and TRBJ2-2; the match to TRBD1 covers 8 bases. Germline assignment: CDR1 SNHLY and CDR2 FYNNEI. This CDR3 is 12 amino acids long. With V trimmed by 6 bases and J by 6 bases, 0 bases remained unmatched. This CDR3 reads CASSRGPGELFF. The CDR3, as DNA: TGTGCCAGCAGCAGGGGGCCCGGGGAGCTGTTTTTT.

This clone was seen a handful of times. The rearrangement joins TRBV2 to TRBJ2-7, with 7 bases that match TRBD1. CDR1 and CDR2 from the germline V gene are SNHLY and FYNNEI. After removal of 7 bases from V and 3 bases from J, the junction contained 6 bases not matched to a gene. This CDR3 contains 13 residues. CDR3 nucleotides: TGTGCCAGCAACAGGGGTTTTAACTACGAGCAGTACTTC. As protein: CASNRGFNYEQYF.

The V and J genes are TRBV27 and TRBJ1-5, with TRBD1 as a possible D gene (6 bases). V lost 5 bases to trimming and J lost 3 bases, with 11 bases between them. Germline assignment: CDR1 MNHEY and CDR2 SMNVEV (reference sequence). The CDR3 contains 14 residues. The CDR3 is CASSTRDNNQPQHF. In DNA form, the CDR3 reads TGTGCCAGCAGTACCCGGGACAACAATCAGCCCCAGCATTTT.